This T cell receptor (beta chain) is from a study of blood T cell repertoires in COVID-19. Study background: COVID-19 samples collected from the United States, Italy and Spain covered acute and convalescent phases. T cells, B-cell-depleted T cells, or PBMCs supplied cDNA or gDNA.

Germline V lookup: CDR1 SGHTA, CDR2 FQGTGA. The CDR3 totals 14 residues. The V and J ends lost 3 bases and 7 bases respectively, with 13 bases between them. In the original analysis: Amplification of reference gene primers was used by the study to estimate nucleated cell counts. TCRdb's table, derived via immunoSEQ multiplex PCR, lists solely in-frame clones and lacks some. Clone size and the V and J calls come from that table; the DNA yielded D and trimming. The repertoire holds 90,000 to 150,000 clones, with 80% to 90% as singletons. This chain links TRBV7-3 with TRBJ2-1; a weak D match, TRBD2 (6 bases). The material sequenced was peripheral blood. The source of this sequence is a man in his 70s with active or convalescent COVID-19. The CDR3 sequence is CASSFGGGSNEQFF. In nucleotides, the CDR3 is TGTGCCAGCAGCTTCGGGGGAGGTAGTAATGAGCAGTTCTTC.